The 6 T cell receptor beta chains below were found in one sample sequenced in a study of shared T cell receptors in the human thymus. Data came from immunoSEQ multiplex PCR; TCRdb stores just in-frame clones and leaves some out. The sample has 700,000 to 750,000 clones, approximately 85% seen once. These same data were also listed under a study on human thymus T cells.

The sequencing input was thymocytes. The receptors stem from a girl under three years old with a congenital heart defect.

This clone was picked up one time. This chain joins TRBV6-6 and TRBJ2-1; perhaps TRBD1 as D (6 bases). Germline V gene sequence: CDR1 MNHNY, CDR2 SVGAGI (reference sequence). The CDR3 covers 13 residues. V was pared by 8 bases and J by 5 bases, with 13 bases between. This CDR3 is CASLLDSHNEQFF. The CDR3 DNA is TGTGCCAGCCTTCTGGACAGTCACAATGAGCAGTTCTTC.

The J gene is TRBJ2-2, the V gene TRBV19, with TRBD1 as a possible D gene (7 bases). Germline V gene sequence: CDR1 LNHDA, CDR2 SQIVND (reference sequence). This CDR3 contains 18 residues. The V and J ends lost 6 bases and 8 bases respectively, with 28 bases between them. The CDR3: CASRGGLRRDRRRGELFF. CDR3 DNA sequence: TGTGCCAGTAGGGGGGGATTACGCCGGGACAGACGGCGTGGGGAGCTGTTTTTT.

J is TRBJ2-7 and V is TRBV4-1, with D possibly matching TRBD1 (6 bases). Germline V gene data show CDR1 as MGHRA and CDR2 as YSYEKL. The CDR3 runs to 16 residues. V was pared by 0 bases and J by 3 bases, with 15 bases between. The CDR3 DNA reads TGCGCCAGCAGCCAAGATCATCAGGGGCGGATCTACGAGCAGTACTTC. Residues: CASSQDHQGRIYEQYF.

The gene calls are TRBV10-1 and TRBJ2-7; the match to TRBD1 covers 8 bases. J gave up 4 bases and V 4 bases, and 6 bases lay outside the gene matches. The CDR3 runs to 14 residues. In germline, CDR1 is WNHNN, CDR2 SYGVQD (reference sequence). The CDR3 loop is CASSVGRGPYEQYF. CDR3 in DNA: TGCGCCAGCAGTGTGGGCAGGGGGCCATACGAGCAGTACTTC.

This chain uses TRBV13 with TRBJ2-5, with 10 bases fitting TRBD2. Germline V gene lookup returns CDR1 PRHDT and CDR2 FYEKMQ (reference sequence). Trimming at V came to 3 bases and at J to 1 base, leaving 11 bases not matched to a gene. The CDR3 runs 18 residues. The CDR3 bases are TGTGCCAGCAGCTTGCGATTATGGGTAGCGGGGGGCCAAGAGACCCAGTACTTC. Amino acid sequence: CASSLRLWVAGGQETQYF.

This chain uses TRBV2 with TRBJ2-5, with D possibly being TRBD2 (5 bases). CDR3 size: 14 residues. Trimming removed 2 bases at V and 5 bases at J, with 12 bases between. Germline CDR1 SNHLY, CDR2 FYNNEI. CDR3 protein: CASSETREPETQYF. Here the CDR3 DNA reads TGTGCCAGCAGTGAAACTAGGGAACCGGAGACCCAGTACTTC.